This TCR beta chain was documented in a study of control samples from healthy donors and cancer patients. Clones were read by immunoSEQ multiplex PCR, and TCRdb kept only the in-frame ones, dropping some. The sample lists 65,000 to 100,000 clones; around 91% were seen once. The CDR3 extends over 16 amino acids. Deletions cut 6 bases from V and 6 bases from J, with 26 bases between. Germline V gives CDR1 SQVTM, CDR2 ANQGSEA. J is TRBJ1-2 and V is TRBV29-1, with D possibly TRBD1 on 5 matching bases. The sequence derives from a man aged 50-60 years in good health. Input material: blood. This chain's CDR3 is CSVERNGQGPRNGYTF. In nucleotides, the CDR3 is TGCAGCGTGGAAAGAAACGGCCAGGGCCCCAGGAATGGCTACACCTTC. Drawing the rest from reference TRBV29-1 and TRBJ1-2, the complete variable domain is SAVISQKPSRDICQRGTSLTIQCQVDSQVTMMFWYRQQPGQSLTLIATANQGSEATYESGFVIDKFPISRPNLTFSTLTVSNMSPEDSSIYLCSVERNGQGPRNGYTFGSGTRLTVV.